The rows below give T cell receptor beta chains drawn from one sample of a study of CD8 T cells in ankylosing spondylitis. TCRdb independently ran MiXCR on the 5' RACE reads; one entry per CDR3 protein. The sample has around 770,000 distinct CDR3 sequences, about an eighth seen once. Input material: blood, either unsorted or a sorted T cell fraction (not recorded which). These TCRs come from a male donor with ankylosing spondylitis. Each CDR3 is given with its conserved first and last residue. A D gene is named only where the DNA matches it firmly. Clone sizes are given selectively: once, few, many, or a class where the clone is expanded.

j_call	d_call	clone_size	v_call	cdr3_length	cdr3_aa	cdr3_nt
TRBJ2-6	TRBD1	NA	TRBV29-1	18	CSVLRPGQGAIGANVLTF	TGCAGCGTCCTTCGGCCGGGACAGGGGGCAATTGGGGCCAACGTCCTGACTTTC
TRBJ1-2	NA	NA	TRBV11-2	15	CASSFSSGRNYGYTF	TGTGCCAGCAGCTTTTCTTCGGGACGGAACTATGGCTACACCTTC
TRBJ2-5	NA	NA	TRBV20-1	14	CSARQDSSLETQYF	TGCAGTGCCCGACAGGACAGCTCTCTAGAGACCCAGTACTTC
TRBJ2-1	TRBD2	many	TRBV20-1	19	CSANQWSGGAWSSYNEQFF	TGCAGTGCGAATCAATGGAGCGGGGGGGCCTGGAGCTCCTACAATGAGCAGTTCTTC
TRBJ2-5	NA	many	TRBV6-5	15	CASSYWERSRGTQYF	TGTGCCAGCAGTTACTGGGAAAGGTCGAGAGGGACCCAGTACTTC
TRBJ2-5	NA	NA	TRBV20-1	14	CSASTGKVQETQYF	TGCAGTGCTAGTACAGGGAAGGTTCAAGAGACCCAGTACTTC
TRBJ2-5	NA	few	TRBV4-1	16	CASSQGTWALQETQYF	TGCGCCAGCAGCCAAGGAACCTGGGCCCTCCAAGAGACCCAGTACTTC
TRBJ2-7	TRBD1	NA	TRBV18	12	CASSDRGWEQYF	TGTGCCAGCTCCGACAGGGGGTGGGAGCAGTACTTC
TRBJ1-4	NA	few	TRBV5-5	13	CASSLTANEKLFF	TGTGCCAGCAGCCTTACAGCGAATGAAAAACTGTTTTTT
TRBJ2-2	NA	many	TRBV7-2	13	CASSPRLGGELFF	TGTGCCAGCAGCCCGAGACTCGGCGGGGAGCTGTTTTTT
TRBJ2-7	NA	few	TRBV20-1	14	CSAPTTRDWGEQYF	TGCAGTGCTCCGACCACGCGGGATTGGGGCGAGCAGTACTTC
TRBJ2-7	TRBD1	NA	TRBV4-3	17	CVSSQEGATGVWSEQYF	TGCGTCAGCAGCCAAGAAGGGGCCACAGGGGTCTGGTCCGAGCAGTACTTC
TRBJ1-2	NA	few	TRBV5-6	11	CASSLGPGYTF	TGTGCCAGCAGCTTGGGGCCTGGCTACACCTTC
TRBJ1-1	NA	many	TRBV20-1	15	CSARLPGRLNTEAFF	TGCAGTGCTAGGCTACCGGGACGGTTAAACACTGAAGCTTTCTTT
TRBJ2-2	NA	NA	TRBV6-1	15	CASSGQGPYTGELFF	TGTGCCAGCAGTGGCCAGGGCCCATACACCGGGGAGCTGTTTTTT
TRBJ1-2	NA	many	TRBV20-1	14	CSLRRGAESYGYTF	TGCAGCCTGCGGCGGGGCGCAGAGAGCTATGGCTACACCTTC
TRBJ2-1	NA	few	TRBV20-1	15	CSAHDKGPGYNEQFF	TGCAGTGCCCATGACAAGGGGCCGGGGTACAATGAGCAGTTCTTC